The clone carrying this T cell receptor beta chain was counted only a few times. Its antigen is still unknown. Trimming pared 0 bases from V and 0 bases from J, leaving 7 bases between. Germline values: CDR1 SGHKS, CDR2 YYEKEE (reference sequence). This CDR3 comprises 15 residues. The library targeted TCRbeta and was prepared with unique molecular identifiers. TCRdb ran MiXCR on the PCR reads and lists one entry per CDR3 protein. The table includes 45,000 to 50,000 distinct CDR3 sequences, around 56% detected once. These data are taken from a study of T-cell reconstitution after alpha-beta-depleted transplantation in children. Study-wide findings and caveats: As was reported, about two months after transplant, alpha-beta T cells came from several hundred expanded graft clones. The authors attributed T-cell counts and diversity one year after transplant mostly to newly produced T cells.

The receptor was derived from a boy less than two years old with SCID, due to receive a stem cell transplant. The chain is built from TRBV5-5 and TRBJ2-1; the D is unclear. This specimen was peripheral blood, taken before TCRalphabeta/CD19-depleted stem cell transplant. The CDR3 region is CASSLGLLSYNEQFF. The CDR3 nucleotides are TGTGCCAGCAGCTTGGGACTGCTCTCCTACAATGAGCAGTTCTTC.